This T cell receptor (beta chain) was obtained from a study of immune cell composition in non-small cell lung cancer. Study overall: Histologic subtype was mainly adenocarcinoma or squamous cell carcinoma. The study, taken as a whole, reports: Lung adenocarcinomas had lower top 10 clone scores and clonality than squamous tumours. Squamous carcinomas (roughly 80%) more often had tumour-associated clones >0.5% than adenocarcinomas (roughly 35%).

Frozen unsorted single-cell suspensions supplied the genomic DNA. The method was immunoSEQ multiplex PCR; TCRdb's version includes in-frame clones alone and lacks a portion of them. Among 2,500 to 3,000 clones, 65% to 75% were seen once, and the ten largest hold about 12%. About this clone itself: The target antigen is unknown.

CDR1 LNHDA and CDR2 SQIVND come from the germline V gene (reference sequence). With 5 bases removed from V and 3 bases from J, the gap between germline ends came to 11 bases. The CDR3 loop spans 13 amino acids. Sequences were obtained from lung tumor tissue. This chain joins TRBV19 and TRBJ2-7; tentatively, D is TRBD1 (6 bases). This sequence originates from a human donor with non-small cell lung cancer. CDR3 protein: CASSLQGNYEQYF. The CDR3, as DNA: TGTGCCAGTAGTCTTCAGGGGAACTACGAGCAGTACTTC.